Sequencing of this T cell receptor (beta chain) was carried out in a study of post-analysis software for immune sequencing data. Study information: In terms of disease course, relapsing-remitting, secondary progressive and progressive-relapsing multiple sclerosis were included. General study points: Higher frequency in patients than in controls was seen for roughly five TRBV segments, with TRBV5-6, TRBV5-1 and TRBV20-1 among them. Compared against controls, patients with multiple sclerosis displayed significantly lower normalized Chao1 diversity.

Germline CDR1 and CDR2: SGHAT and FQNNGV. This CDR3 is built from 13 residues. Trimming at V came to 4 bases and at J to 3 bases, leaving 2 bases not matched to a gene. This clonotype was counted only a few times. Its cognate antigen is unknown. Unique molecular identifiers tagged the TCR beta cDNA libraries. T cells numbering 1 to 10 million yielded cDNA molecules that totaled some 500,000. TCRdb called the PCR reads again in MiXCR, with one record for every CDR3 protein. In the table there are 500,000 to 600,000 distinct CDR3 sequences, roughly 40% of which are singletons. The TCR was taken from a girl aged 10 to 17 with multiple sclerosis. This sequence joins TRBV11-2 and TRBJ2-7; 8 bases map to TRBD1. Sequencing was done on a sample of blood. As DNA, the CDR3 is TGTGCCAGCAGCTCACAGGGGGGCTACGAGCAGTACTTC. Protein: CASSSQGGYEQYF. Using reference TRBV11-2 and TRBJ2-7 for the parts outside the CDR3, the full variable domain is EAGVAQSPRYKIIEKRQSVAFWCNPISGHATLYWYQQILGQGPKLLIQFQNNGVVDDSQLPKDRFSAERLKGVDSTLKIQPAKLEDSAVYLCASSSQGGYEQYFGPGTRLTVT.